The sequence of this T cell receptor beta chain was determined in a study of T cell responses to AZD1222 COVID-19 vaccine. Study findings and constraints: Of the AZD1222 recipients, only 5 to 7 were seropositive at baseline. Spike-specific TCR breadth rose after two AZD1222 doses, and depth rose as well. Donors in the cohort were predominantly white British and more often female, and clonal diversity was possibly underestimated.

This CDR3 comprises 15 residues. Germline V gives CDR1 MNHEY, CDR2 SMNVEV (reference sequence). The junction had 7 bases not matched to a gene; V was cut back by 5 bases and J by 4 bases. About this clone itself: What it recognizes is unknown.

Clones were sequenced by immunoSEQ multiplex PCR, and TCRdb holds only the in-frame ones, with some missing. The top ten hold 11% to 15% of the sample, which has roughly 120,000 clones, around 93% seen once. The chain links TRBV27 to TRBJ2-3, with TRBD1 identical over 9 bases. The source of this sequence is an adult in good health. Specimen: peripheral blood, collected on day 0 of AZD1222 vaccination. The CDR3 loop is CASSPGTGRADTQYF. CDR3 DNA: TGTGCCAGCAGTCCTGGGACAGGGAGGGCAGATACGCAGTATTTT.